This T cell receptor beta chain was identified during a study of blood T cell repertoires in COVID-19. In the study overall: Sites in the United States, Italy and Spain provided acute and convalescent COVID-19 samples. PBMCs, B-cell-depleted T cells, or T cells provided the cDNA or gDNA that made up the material.

In terms of age and location, participants ranged from about 18 to 89 years and lived in under 30 US areas. This clone appeared a few times. Authors' processing steps: The authors estimated nucleated cell counts from reference gene primer amplification. The assay was immunoSEQ multiplex PCR, and TCRdb's table has in-frame clones only and misses some. The V and J calls and clone size are taken from that table; D and trimming were inferred from the DNA. The table lists roughly 250,000 clones, around nine tenths of them singletons. CDR1 SEHNR and CDR2 FQNEAQ come from the germline V gene (reference sequence). The CDR3 length is 14 residues. Trimming took 2 bases from V and 5 from J; bases not matched to a gene: 5.

The rearrangement joins TRBV7-9 to TRBJ2-5; 7 bases are a match to TRBD1. The origin of this receptor is a woman between 50 and 59 years old who had recovered from COVID-19. The sequencing sample was made of PBMCs or T cells enriched from blood (not recorded which). The DNA of the CDR3 is TGTGCCAGCAGCTTATACGAAGGGGGCGAGACCCAGTACTTC. It encodes CASSLYEGGETQYF. Based on the CDR3 plus reference TRBV7-9 and TRBJ2-5, the full variable domain is DTGVSQNPRHKITKRGQNVTFRCDPISEHNRLYWYRQTLGQGPEFLTYFQNEAQLEKSRLLSDRFSAERPKGSFSTLEIQRTEQGDSAMYLCASSLYEGGETQYFGPGTRLLVL.